Presented here are 15 T cell receptor beta chains from one specimen sequenced in a study of T cell clonality in common variable immunodeficiency. Generated by immunoSEQ multiplex PCR, the TCRdb table keeps only in-frame clones and is missing some. The sample includes some 50,000 clones, none of them occurring once. The source material was peripheral blood mononuclear cells. These receptors originate from a person aged 18 to 69 in good health.

Ten or more counts support this clone. Coverage ceases 3 residues before the CDR3 finishes, and the germline J gene fills in the end. The chain carries TRBV7-8 and TRBJ1-2, with D perhaps matching TRBD1 (5 bases). The CDR3 spans 10 residues. The germline gives CDR1 SGHVS, CDR2 FQNEAQ. The V end lost 10 bases, the J end lost 7 bases, and 10 bases lay between the germline ends. The sequenced part of the CDR3 DNA is TGTGCCACCGGAGGGGTTGGC. It codes for CATGGVG. In full, the CDR3 is CATGGVGYTF.

Turning to this clone: The CDR3 is cut off 3 residues early in the read; its end comes from the germline J gene. V is TRBV18 and J is TRBJ1-1, with no clear D. Germline lookup yields CDR1 KGHSH and CDR2 LQKENI. Trimming took 0 bases from V and 1 from J, leaving 15 bases between them. This CDR3 is built from 17 residues. Here the CDR3 reads CASSPPRPTGRNTEAFF. CDR3 bases read: TGTGCCAGCTCACCACCGAGGCCCACGGGGAGGAACACTGAA. Together with reference TRBV18 and TRBJ1-1, the CDR3 gives the full variable domain: NAGVMQNPRHLVRRRGQEARLRCSPMKGHSHVYWYRQLPEEGLKFMVYLQKENIIDESGMPKERFSAEFPKEGPSILRIQQVVRGDSAAYFCASSPPRPTGRNTEAFFGQGTRLTVV.

This clone was seen at least ten times. A junction boundary mismatches the germline segment, possibly from a read error. CDR3 DNA (partial): TGTGCTAGCAGCTTATCACCGGGACAGGGGTACAATGAG. This sequence encodes CASSLSPGQGYNE. The complete CDR3 reads CASSLSPGQGYNEQFF. This chain links TRBV7-7 with TRBJ2-1; 10 positions match TRBD1. The CDR3 end is not reached by the read, which stops 3 residues before it; the germline J gene fills it in. Germline assignment: CDR1 SSHAT and CDR2 FNYEAQ (reference sequence). This CDR3 contains 16 residues. Full variable domain (missing parts from reference TRBV7-7 and TRBJ2-1): GAGVSQSPRYKVTKRGQDVTLRCDPISSHATLYWYQQALGQGPEFLTYFNYEAQPDKSGLPSDRFSAERPEGSISTLTIQRTEQRDSAMYRCASSLSPGQGYNEQFFGPGTRLTVL.

This clone occurred many times. The sequence runs out 3 residues before the end of the CDR3; the remainder is reconstructed from the germline J gene. The chain has TRBV29-1 and TRBJ2-1, with TRBD1 matching over 9 bases. The CDR3 sequence is 15 residues long. CDR1 SQVTM and CDR2 ANQGSEA come from the germline V gene. With 5 bases clipped from V and 9 bases from J, the junction kept 14 bases outside the gene matches. The CDR3 loop is CSVNYPGTGYLEQFF. Incomplete CDR3 DNA: TGCAGCGTTAATTACCCGGGGACAGGGTATCTTGAG.

This clone was found many times. The CDR3 is cut off 3 residues early in the read; its end comes from the germline J gene. The chain is built from TRBV10-1 and TRBJ2-1; D perhaps matches TRBD1 (7 bases). Germline V lookup: CDR1 WNHNN, CDR2 SYGVQD (reference sequence). Trimming shortened V by 0 bases and J by 8 bases, and 17 bases separated the two germline ends. The CDR3 contains 16 residues. The CDR3 loop reads CASSESKTGRRDEQFF. The DNA read from the CDR3 is TGCGCCAGCAGTGAGTCCAAGACAGGGAGGCGGGATGAG.

This clone showed up many times. The read terminates 3 residues ahead of where the CDR3 ends, so the germline J gene completes it. The rearrangement joins TRBV18 to TRBJ1-2, with 9 bases that match TRBD1. V was clipped by 2 bases and J by 3 bases; unmatched bases: 7. Per germline, CDR1 KGHSH and CDR2 LQKENI. The CDR3 consists of 16 residues. CDR3 residues: CASSPGGTGSYYGYTF. The CDR3 bases that were read are TGTGCCAGCTCACCAGGGGGGACAGGGAGCTACTATGGC. Together with reference TRBV18 and TRBJ1-2, the CDR3 gives the full variable domain: NAGVMQNPRHLVRRRGQEARLRCSPMKGHSHVYWYRQLPEEGLKFMVYLQKENIIDESGMPKERFSAEFPKEGPSILRIQQVVRGDSAAYFCASSPGGTGSYYGYTFGSGTRLTVV.

This clone has a count of ten or more. The CDR3 extends 3 residues past the end of the read, so its final part is completed from the germline J gene. The chain combines TRBV29-1 with TRBJ2-1; D may be TRBD2 (5 bases). The germline V and J ends were trimmed by 2 bases and 5 bases, with 16 bases remaining between them. This CDR3 is built from 15 residues. Germline V gene data show CDR1 as SQVTM and CDR2 as ANQGSEA. The CDR3 sequence is CSVEKLAGTDNEQFF. The CDR3 DNA, read in part, is TGCAGCGTTGAAAAGCTAGCCGGAACGGACAATGAG.

There are many counts of this clone. Coverage ceases 3 residues before the CDR3 finishes, and the germline J gene fills in the end. The chain recombines TRBV20-1 with TRBJ2-3, with a possible D match to TRBD1 (6 bases). The CDR3 totals 15 residues. Germline CDR1 reads DFQATT; CDR2 reads SNEGSKA (reference sequence). Between the trimmed V and J ends, which lost 3 bases and 6 bases, there was a span of 19 bases. The CDR3 DNA, read in part, is TGCAGTGCTAGTCTGGGGGCGATGATAGAGGATACG. Its translation is CSASLGAMIEDT. The complete CDR3 sequence is CSASLGAMIEDTQYF.

This clone was seen repeatedly, ten times or more. The observed sequence ends 3 residues before the CDR3 terminus, with the missing tail filled in from the germline J gene. The chain joins TRBV20-1 to TRBJ2-7; tentatively, D is TRBD2 (6 bases). V was pared by 3 bases and J by 0 bases, with 9 bases between. Germline-derived CDR1 and CDR2 are DFQATT and SNEGSKA (reference sequence). The CDR3 runs 13 residues. Incomplete CDR3 DNA: TGCAGTGCTAGGTCGCGGGACTCCTACGAG. This sequence encodes CSARSRDSYE. The whole CDR3 sequence reads CSARSRDSYEQYF.

In its sample, this clone was seen a few times. The CDR3 is cut off 3 residues early in the read; its end comes from the germline J gene. The chain recombines TRBV11-3 with TRBJ2-5; 8 bases map to TRBD2. In germline, CDR1 is SGHNT, CDR2 YENEEA. The CDR3 spans 14 residues. The junction had 7 bases not matched to a gene; V was cut back by 5 bases and J by 5 bases. Incomplete CDR3 DNA: TGTGCCAGCAGCCTTAGCGGGGAGGGGGAGACC. Translating gives CASSLSGEGET. The entire CDR3 sequence reads CASSLSGEGETQYF. The full variable domain, its missing parts supplied by reference TRBV11-3 and TRBJ2-5, is EAGVVQSPRYKIIEKKQPVAFWCNPISGHNTLYWYLQNLGQGPELLIRYENEEAVDDSQLPKDRFSAERLKGVDSTLKIQPAELGDSAVYLCASSLSGEGETQYFGPGTRLLVL.

This clone was detected many times. Different DNA sequences within this sample yield the same CDR3. The CDR3 reads CAWSVLSGRVNEQFF. The DNA read from the CDR3 is TGTGCCTGGAGTGTACTTAGCGGGAGGGTTAATGAG. The rearrangement joins TRBV30 to TRBJ2-1; 11 nucleotides line up with TRBD2. The CDR3 extends 3 residues past the end of the read, so its final part is completed from the germline J gene. CDR3 length: 15 residues. V lost 0 bases to trimming and J lost 7 bases; unmatched junction nucleotides: 5. From germline, CDR1 is GTSNPN and CDR2 SVGIG (reference sequence).

The table lists this clone with many counts. The CDR3 goes on 3 residues after the read ends, and that part is filled in from the germline J gene. This sequence joins TRBV5-1 and TRBJ2-3; the match to TRBD2 covers 12 bases. After removal of 4 bases from V and 4 bases from J, the junction contained 7 bases not matched to a gene. Looked up from germline, CDR1 is SGHRS and CDR2 is YFSETQ. CDR3 length equals 16 residues. CDR3 bases read: TGCGCCAGCAGCCCGACTAGCGGGAGTCTGCCAGATACG. Protein sequence: CASSPTSGSLPDT. The complete CDR3 sequence is CASSPTSGSLPDTQYF. Full variable domain (rest looked up from reference TRBV5-1 and TRBJ2-3): KAGVTQTPRYLIKTRGQQVTLSCSPISGHRSVSWYQQTPGQGLQFLFEYFSETQRNKGNFPGRFSGRQFSNSRSEMNVSTLELGDSALYLCASSPTSGSLPDTQYFGPGTRLTVL.

This clone was seen at least ten times. The read gets to within 3 residues of the CDR3 end, and the germline J gene fills in the rest. V is TRBV20-1 and J is TRBJ2-3; possible D gene TRBD2, 5 bases. The CDR3 is 15 amino acids. CDR1 and CDR2 from the germline V gene are DFQATT and SNEGSKA (reference sequence). V lost 5 bases and J 2 bases, leaving 17 bases between the germline ends. The CDR3 loop is CSAGGLGGVTDTQYF. CDR3 bases read: TGCAGTGCTGGAGGTCTAGGTGGCGTCACAGATACG.

This clone was seen repeatedly, ten times or more. The read terminates 3 residues ahead of where the CDR3 ends, so the germline J gene completes it. The genes are TRBV7-2 and TRBJ2-3; 11 bases line up with TRBD1. Trimming at V came to 3 bases and at J to 4 bases, leaving 3 bases not matched to a gene. The CDR3 loop spans 15 amino acids. Germline V gives CDR1 SGHTA, CDR2 FQGNSA. The DNA read from the CDR3 is TGTGCCAGCAGCTTTATGGGACAGGGGGCAGATACG. It codes for CASSFMGQGADT. The entire CDR3 reads CASSFMGQGADTQYF.

The sample holds many counts of this clone. With the read ending 3 residues before the CDR3 end, the germline J gene is used to fill in that end. The J gene is TRBJ2-1, the V gene TRBV7-8; TRBD2 matches at 7 bases. The V gene end was trimmed by 3 bases and the J gene end by 4 bases; junction bases not matched to a gene: 9. Per the germline V gene, CDR1 is SGHVS and CDR2 is FQNEAQ. The CDR3 extends over 16 amino acids. CDR3 region: CASSLFRGVKYNEQFF. Partial CDR3 DNA: TGTGCCAGCAGCTTGTTCCGGGGGGTGAAGTACAATGAG.